The T cell receptor (beta chain) under discussion was sequenced for a study of Ad26.COV2.S vaccination and SARS-CoV-2 variants. At the level of the study: Donor was in the COV1001 Ad26.COV2.S trial arm. In the study, Ad26.COV2.S was injected intramuscularly once, or twice 56 days apart.

The sample holds one count of this clone. Described treatment: about 20 received Ad26.COV2.S at low or high dose, single or two shots; roughly five received placebo; per-sample allocation not given. After the first vaccine or placebo injection, samples were drawn on day 63. An 18-55-year-old adult in Boston served as donor. Method: immunoSEQ multiplex PCR; TCRdb's copy keeps in-frame clones and lacks some. The sample has roughly 400,000 clones, about nine tenths seen once. Germline values: CDR1 LNHDA, CDR2 SQIVND (reference sequence). This CDR3 region has 13 residues. Trimming took off 3 bases at V and 5 bases at J, with 8 bases between the two ends.

This chain connects TRBV19 to TRBJ1-5; D uncertain. The receptor was derived from a person between 18 and 60 years old who received the Ad26.COV2.S COVID-19 vaccine or a placebo. The specimen was peripheral blood, collected in a trial of Ad26.COV2.S vaccine versus placebo. Written as DNA, the CDR3 is TGTGCCAGTAGTATTTTCGGGCATCAGCCCCAGCATTTT. Translation: CASSIFGHQPQHF.